Included here is one T cell receptor (beta chain) sequence, with context. Its antigen is not identified. The data are from a study of radiotherapy plus CTLA-4 blockade in lung cancer. Study summary: An objective response was seen in 15% to 20% of patients, and disease control in 25% to 40%. Study findings and constraints: Response was reportedly best predicted by early blood T cell clone dynamics, with interferon-beta.

This CDR3 spans 15 amino acids. Germline V gene lookup returns CDR1 MRHNA and CDR2 SNTAGT. V lost 8 bases, J lost 1 base, and 15 bases lay in between. Profiled with immunoSEQ multiplex PCR; TCRdb holds only in-frame clones, not every one. The data show tens of thousands of clones, roughly 73% seen once. Specimen: peripheral blood, collected from a patient treated with radiotherapy plus ipilimumab. The source is a human donor with non-small cell lung cancer who had stable disease on radiotherapy plus ipilimumab. The chain couples TRBV6-4 to TRBJ2-1, with TRBD2 as a possible D gene (5 bases). The chain's CDR3 is CASRRTPRSYNEQFF. CDR3 nucleotides: TGTGCCAGCCGGCGGACTCCCAGATCCTACAATGAGCAGTTCTTC.